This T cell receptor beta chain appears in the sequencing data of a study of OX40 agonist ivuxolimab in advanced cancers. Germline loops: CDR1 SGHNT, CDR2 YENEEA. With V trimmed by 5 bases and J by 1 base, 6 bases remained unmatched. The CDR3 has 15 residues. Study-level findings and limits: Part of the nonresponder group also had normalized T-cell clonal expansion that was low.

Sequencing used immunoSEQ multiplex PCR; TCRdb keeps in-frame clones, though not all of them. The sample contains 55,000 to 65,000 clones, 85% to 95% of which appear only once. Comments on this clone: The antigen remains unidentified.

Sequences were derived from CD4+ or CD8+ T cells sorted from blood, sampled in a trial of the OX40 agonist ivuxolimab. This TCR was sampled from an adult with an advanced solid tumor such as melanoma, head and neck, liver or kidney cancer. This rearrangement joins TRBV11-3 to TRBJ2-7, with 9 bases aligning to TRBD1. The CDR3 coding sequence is TGTGCCAGCAGCGAAAAGACAGGGGGTTCCTACGAGCAGTACTTC. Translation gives CASSEKTGGSYEQYF.